This TCR beta chain came from a study of blood T cells in healthy people across ages. This CDR3 comprises 14 residues. Germline V gene sequence: CDR1 SGHDT, CDR2 YYEEEE. The second PCR ran about 6 to 12 cycles with a sample-barcoded 5' primer and J-beta primers. TCRdb fed the 5' RACE reads into MiXCR, producing one record per CDR3 protein. The data hold 850,000 to 1,300,000 distinct CDR3 sequences, with 40% to 55% observed a single time. The clonotype comes from a woman in her sixties in good health. This chain connects TRBV5-6 to TRBJ2-4; the D is unclear. The J call is in doubt because the DNA end fits TRBJ2-7 better. Material: blood. The CDR3 nucleotides are TGTGCCAGCAGCTTGGATAGGGTTGGGTACGAGCAGTACTTC. Amino acids: CASSLDRVGYEQYF.